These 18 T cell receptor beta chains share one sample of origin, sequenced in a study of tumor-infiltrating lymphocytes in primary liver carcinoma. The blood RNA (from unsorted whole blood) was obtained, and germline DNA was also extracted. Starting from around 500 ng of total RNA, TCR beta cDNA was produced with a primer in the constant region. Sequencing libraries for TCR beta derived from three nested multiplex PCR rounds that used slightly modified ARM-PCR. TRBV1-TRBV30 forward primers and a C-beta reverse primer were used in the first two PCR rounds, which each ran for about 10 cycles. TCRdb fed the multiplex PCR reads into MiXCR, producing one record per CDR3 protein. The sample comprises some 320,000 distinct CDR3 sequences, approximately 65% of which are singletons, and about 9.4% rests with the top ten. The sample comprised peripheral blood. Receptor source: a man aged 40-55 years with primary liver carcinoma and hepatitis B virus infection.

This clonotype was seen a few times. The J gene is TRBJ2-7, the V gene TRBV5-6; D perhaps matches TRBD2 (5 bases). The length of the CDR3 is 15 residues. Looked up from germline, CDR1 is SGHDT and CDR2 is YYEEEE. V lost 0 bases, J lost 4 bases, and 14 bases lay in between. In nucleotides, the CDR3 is TGTGCCAGCAGCTTGGCCGGCGGGCGGGTTTACGAGCAGTACTTC. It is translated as CASSLAGGRVYEQYF.

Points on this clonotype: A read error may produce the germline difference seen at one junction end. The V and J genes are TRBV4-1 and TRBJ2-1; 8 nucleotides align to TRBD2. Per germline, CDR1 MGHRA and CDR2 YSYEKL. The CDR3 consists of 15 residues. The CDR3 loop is CASSQEQAGGDEQFF. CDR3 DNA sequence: TGCGCTAGCAGCCAAGAACAGGCGGGAGGAGACGAGCAGTTCTTC.

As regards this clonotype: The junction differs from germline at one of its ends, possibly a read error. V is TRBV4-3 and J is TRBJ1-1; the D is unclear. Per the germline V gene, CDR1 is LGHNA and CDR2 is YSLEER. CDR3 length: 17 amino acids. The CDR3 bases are TGCGCCAGTAGCCAAGGAGAGGTCACCCTTCGGGTTGCTGAAGCTTTCTTT. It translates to CASSQGEVTLRVAEAFF.

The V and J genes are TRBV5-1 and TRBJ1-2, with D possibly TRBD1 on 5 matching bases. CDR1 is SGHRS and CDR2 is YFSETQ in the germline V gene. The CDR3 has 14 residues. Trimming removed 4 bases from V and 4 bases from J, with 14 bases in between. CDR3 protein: CASSPNQGGYGYTF. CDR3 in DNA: TGCGCCAGCAGCCCCAACCAGGGAGGCTATGGCTACACCTTC. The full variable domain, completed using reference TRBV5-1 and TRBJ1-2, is KAGVTQTPRYLIKTRGQQVTLSCSPISGHRSVSWYQQTPGQGLQFLFEYFSETQRNKGNFPGRFSGRQFSNSRSEMNVSTLELGDSALYLCASSPNQGGYGYTFGSGTRLTVV.

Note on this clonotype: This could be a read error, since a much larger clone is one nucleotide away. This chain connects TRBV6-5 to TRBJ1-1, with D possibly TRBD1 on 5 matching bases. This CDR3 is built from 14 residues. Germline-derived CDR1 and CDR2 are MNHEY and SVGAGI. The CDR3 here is CTSRGTGASTEAFF. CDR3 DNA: TGTACCAGCAGAGGGACTGGTGCGAGCACTGAAGCTTTCTTT.

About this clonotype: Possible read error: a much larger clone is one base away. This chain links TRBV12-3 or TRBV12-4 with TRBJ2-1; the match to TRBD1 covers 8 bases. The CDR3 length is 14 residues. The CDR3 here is CPSSLPQGANEQFF. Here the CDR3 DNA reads TGTCCCAGCAGTTTACCGCAGGGGGCTAATGAGCAGTTCTTC.

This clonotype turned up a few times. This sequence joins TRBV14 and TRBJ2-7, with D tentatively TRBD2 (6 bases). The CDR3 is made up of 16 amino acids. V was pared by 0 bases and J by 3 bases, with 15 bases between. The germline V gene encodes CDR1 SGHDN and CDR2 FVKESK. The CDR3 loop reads CASSQDTGTGYYEQYF. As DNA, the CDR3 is TGTGCCAGCAGCCAAGACACCGGGACTGGGTACTACGAGCAGTACTTC.

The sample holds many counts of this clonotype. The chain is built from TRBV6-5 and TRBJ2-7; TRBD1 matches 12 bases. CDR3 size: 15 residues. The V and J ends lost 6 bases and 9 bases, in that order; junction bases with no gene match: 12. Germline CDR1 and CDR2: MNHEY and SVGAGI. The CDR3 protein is CASRETRDRGLRQYF. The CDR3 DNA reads TGTGCCAGCAGAGAGACCCGGGACAGGGGGCTCCGGCAGTACTTC.

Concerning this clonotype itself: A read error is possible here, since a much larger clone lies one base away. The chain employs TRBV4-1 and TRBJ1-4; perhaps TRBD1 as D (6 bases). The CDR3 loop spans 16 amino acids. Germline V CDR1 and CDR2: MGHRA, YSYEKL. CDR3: CASSQIYGQHNEKLLF. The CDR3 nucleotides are TGCGCCAGCAGCCAAATATACGGACAGCACAATGAAAAACTGTTATTT.

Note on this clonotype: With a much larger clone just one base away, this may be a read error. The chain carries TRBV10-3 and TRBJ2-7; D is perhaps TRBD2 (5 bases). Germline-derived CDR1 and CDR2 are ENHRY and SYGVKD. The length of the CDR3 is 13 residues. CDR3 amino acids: CAINERVSYEQYF. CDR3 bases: TGTGCCATCAATGAGAGGGTGTCCTACGAGCAGTACTTC.

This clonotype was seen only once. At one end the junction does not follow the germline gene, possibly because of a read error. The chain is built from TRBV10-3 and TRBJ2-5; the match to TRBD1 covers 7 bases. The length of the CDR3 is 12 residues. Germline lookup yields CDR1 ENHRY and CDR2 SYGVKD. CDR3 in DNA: TGTGCCATCGGCCAGGGGGAAGAGACGCACTGCTTC. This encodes CAIGQGEETHCF.

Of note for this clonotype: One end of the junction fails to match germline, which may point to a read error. CDR3 sequence: CSSGTKGGYEQYF. CDR3 coding DNA: TGTTCCAGCGGGACGAAAGGGGGCTACGAGCAGTACTTC. The gene calls are TRBV5-4 and TRBJ2-7; D may be TRBD2 (7 bases). This CDR3 is 13 amino acids long. From germline, CDR1 is SGHNT and CDR2 YYREEE (reference sequence). Complete variable domain (other parts from reference TRBV5-4 and TRBJ2-7): ETGVTQSPTHLIKTRGQQVTLRCSSQSGHNTVSWYQQALGQGPQFIFQYYREEENGRGNFPPRFSGLQFPNYSSELNVNALELDDSALYLCSSGTKGGYEQYFGPGTRLTVT.

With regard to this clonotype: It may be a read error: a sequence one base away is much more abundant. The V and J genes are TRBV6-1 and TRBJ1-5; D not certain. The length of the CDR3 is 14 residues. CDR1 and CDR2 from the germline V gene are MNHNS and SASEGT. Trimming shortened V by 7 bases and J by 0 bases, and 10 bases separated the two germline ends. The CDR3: CASTDGYSNQPQHF. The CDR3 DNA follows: TGTGCCAGCACTGACGGATATAGCAATCAGCCCCAGCATTTT.

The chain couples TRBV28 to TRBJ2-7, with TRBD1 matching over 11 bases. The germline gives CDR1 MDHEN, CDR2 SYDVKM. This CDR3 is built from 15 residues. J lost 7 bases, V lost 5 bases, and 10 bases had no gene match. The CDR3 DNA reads TGTGCCAGCAGTCTACCTGGGACAGGGGGAGGGGAGCAGTACTTC. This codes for CASSLPGTGGGEQYF.

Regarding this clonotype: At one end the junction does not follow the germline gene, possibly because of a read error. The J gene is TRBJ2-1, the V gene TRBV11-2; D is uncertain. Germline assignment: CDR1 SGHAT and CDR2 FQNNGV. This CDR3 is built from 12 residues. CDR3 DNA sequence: TGTGGCAGCAGCTTAGGCTCCATTGAGCAGCTCTTC. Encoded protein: CGSSLGSIEQLF.

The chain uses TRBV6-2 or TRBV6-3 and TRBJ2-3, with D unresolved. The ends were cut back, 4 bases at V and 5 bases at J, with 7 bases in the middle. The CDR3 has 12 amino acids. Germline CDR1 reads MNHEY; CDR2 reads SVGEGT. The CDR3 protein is CASSFGIDTQYF. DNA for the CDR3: TGTGCCAGCAGTTTTGGGATAGATACGCAGTATTTT.

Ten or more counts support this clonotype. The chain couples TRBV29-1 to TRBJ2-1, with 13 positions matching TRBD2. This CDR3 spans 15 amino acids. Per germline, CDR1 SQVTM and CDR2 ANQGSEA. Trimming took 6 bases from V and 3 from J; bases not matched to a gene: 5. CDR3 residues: CSVAGTSGNYNEQFF. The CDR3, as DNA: TGCAGCGTCGCAGGGACTAGCGGGAACTACAATGAGCAGTTCTTC.

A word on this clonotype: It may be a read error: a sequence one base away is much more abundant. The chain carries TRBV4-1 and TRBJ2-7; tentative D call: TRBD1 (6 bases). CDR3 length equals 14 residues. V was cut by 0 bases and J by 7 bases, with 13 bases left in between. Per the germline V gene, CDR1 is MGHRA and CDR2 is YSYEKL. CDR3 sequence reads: CASSQEQGTWEQYF. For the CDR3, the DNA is TGCGCCAGCAGCCAAGAGCAGGGGACATGGGAGCAGTACTTC.